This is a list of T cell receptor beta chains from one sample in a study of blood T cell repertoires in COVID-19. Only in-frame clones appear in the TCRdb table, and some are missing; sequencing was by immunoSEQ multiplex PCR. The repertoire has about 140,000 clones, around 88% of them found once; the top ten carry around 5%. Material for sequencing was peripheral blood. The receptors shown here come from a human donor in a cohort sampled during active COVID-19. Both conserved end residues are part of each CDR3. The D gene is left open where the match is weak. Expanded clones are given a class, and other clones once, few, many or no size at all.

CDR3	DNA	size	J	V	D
CAISVDGTGEKLFF	TGTGCCATCAGTGTAGACGGGACAGGGGAAAAACTGTTTTTT	-	TRBJ1-4	TRBV10-3	TRBD1
CASQIAGGPREQYF	TGTGCCAGCCAGATAGCGGGAGGGCCTCGCGAGCAGTACTTC	-	TRBJ2-7	TRBV2	TRBD2
CASSLWGTGQGSYEQYF	TGTGCCAGCAGTTTATGGGGCACGGGACAGGGCTCCTACGAGCAGTACTTC	-	TRBJ2-7	TRBV27	TRBD1
CASSIRQGASAGTNTEAFF	TGTGCCAGTAGTATACGACAGGGGGCGTCTGCAGGCACTAACACTGAAGCTTTCTTT	-	TRBJ1-1	TRBV19	TRBD1
CATSRGGGAYEQYF	TGTGCCACCAGCAGAGGAGGGGGGGCCTACGAGCAGTACTTC	once	TRBJ2-7	TRBV15	-
CASSFRQFTDTQYF	TGTGCCAGCAGTTTCCGACAGTTTACAGATACGCAGTATTTT	-	TRBJ2-3	TRBV28	-
CASSLSEGYGYTF	TGTGCCAGCAGCTTAAGCGAGGGCTATGGCTACACCTTC	few	TRBJ1-2	TRBV7-9	-
CASSWGQGEGNQPQHF	TGTGCCAGCAGTTGGGGACAGGGCGAGGGCAATCAGCCCCAGCATTTT	few	TRBJ1-5	TRBV7-9	TRBD1
CASSIPGQGNTEAFF	TGTGCCAGCAGCATACCGGGACAGGGAAATACTGAAGCTTTCTTT	few	TRBJ1-1	TRBV11-3	TRBD1
CASRDRADTEAFF	TGTGCCAGCAGGGACAGGGCAGACACTGAAGCTTTCTTT	-	TRBJ1-1	TRBV7-3	TRBD1
CASSFGGTQYF	TGTGCCAGCAGTTTTGGGGGGACGCAGTATTTT	-	TRBJ2-3	TRBV27	-
CASRRAYGYTF	TGTGCCAGCCGCAGGGCCTATGGCTACACCTTC	-	TRBJ1-2	TRBV28	-
CASSLWRGGTTDTQYF	TGTGCCAGCAGCCTATGGCGGGGGGGCACGACAGATACGCAGTATTTT	-	TRBJ2-3	TRBV5-4	TRBD2
CASSPRDSVSSEQYF	TGTGCCAGCTCACCTAGGGACTCTGTCTCCTCCGAGCAGTACTTC	-	TRBJ2-7	TRBV18	-
CASTLGVQGSSYEQYF	TGTGCCAGCACCTTAGGGGTCCAGGGTAGCTCCTACGAGCAGTACTTC	-	TRBJ2-7	TRBV11-2	-
CASSSGVEFETQYF	TGTGCCAGCAGTTCTGGCGTGGAGTTTGAGACCCAGTACTTC	-	TRBJ2-5	TRBV6-6	-
CAWGGLAGATNTGELFF	TGTGCCTGGGGGGGACTAGCGGGCGCAACGAACACCGGGGAGCTGTTTTTT	-	TRBJ2-2	TRBV30	TRBD2
CASSPPGDIPYF	TGCGCCAGCAGCCCCCCGGGAGACATTCCGTACTTC	-	TRBJ2-7	TRBV4-1	-
CSASAGVDTDTQYF	TGCAGTGCTAGTGCGGGGGTCGACACAGATACGCAGTATTTT	-	TRBJ2-3	TRBV20-1	TRBD2
CNPGGYTF	TGCAATCCGGGGGGCTACACCTTC	-	TRBJ1-2	TRBV20-1	-
CASSEAHLFGLGNEQFF	TGTGCCAGCAGTGAAGCGCATTTATTCGGACTAGGCAATGAGCAGTTCTTC	-	TRBJ2-1	TRBV6-1	TRBD2
CASSATRSGIGNEQFF	TGTGCCAGCAGTGCTACTAGGAGCGGGATAGGTAATGAGCAGTTCTTC	-	TRBJ2-1	TRBV2	TRBD2
CASSPFAELNTEAFF	TGTGCCAGCTCACCATTCGCCGAGTTGAACACTGAAGCTTTCTTT	-	TRBJ1-1	TRBV18	-
CASSFAGNTEAFF	TGTGCCAGCAGTTTTGCGGGGAACACTGAAGCTTTCTTT	-	TRBJ1-1	TRBV28	-
CASSSRDRGGETQYF	TGTGCCAGCAGTTCCCGGGACAGGGGAGGGGAGACCCAGTACTTC	-	TRBJ2-5	TRBV6-6	TRBD1
CSGKGQGYEQYF	TGCAGCGGGAAGGGACAGGGGTACGAGCAGTACTTC	-	TRBJ2-7	TRBV29-1	TRBD1
CASSQAGPAGEQYF	TGTGCCAGCAGCCAAGCTGGACCAGCGGGCGAGCAGTACTTC	-	TRBJ2-7	TRBV3-1/TRBV3-2	-
CASSPLPGQGSEQYF	TGTGCCAGCAGCCCCCTCCCGGGACAGGGATCCGAGCAGTACTTC	-	TRBJ2-7	TRBV7-7	TRBD1
CASSDPFSGTQYF	TGTGCCAGCAGTGACCCTTTCTCAGGGACCCAGTACTTC	-	TRBJ2-5	TRBV2	-
CAISTTGNSYNEQFF	TGTGCCATCAGTACGACAGGGAACTCCTACAATGAGCAGTTCTTC	-	TRBJ2-1	TRBV10-3	TRBD1
CASSLSPGGFHEQYF	TGTGCCAGCAGCTTAAGTCCGGGAGGGTTCCACGAGCAGTACTTC	-	TRBJ2-7	TRBV7-3	TRBD2
CASSPLTSYEQYF	TGTGCCAGCAGCCCGTTGACTAGCTACGAGCAGTACTTC	-	TRBJ2-7	TRBV7-8	-
CASSYSPVLSYGYTF	TGTGCCAGCAGTTACTCCCCAGTGCTCTCCTATGGCTACACCTTC	once	TRBJ1-2	TRBV6-6	-
CATSRGQLPETGELFF	TGTGCCACCAGCAGAGGACAGCTCCCTGAAACCGGGGAGCTGTTTTTT	once	TRBJ2-2	TRBV15	-
CASSFGHLNYGYTF	TGTGCCAGCAGCTTCGGACACTTAAACTATGGCTACACCTTC	-	TRBJ1-2	TRBV7-9	-
CASLGGEQETQYF	TGTGCCAGTCTCGGGGGAGAGCAAGAGACCCAGTACTTC	once	TRBJ2-5	TRBV19	-
CAWSGIAGSYNEQFF	TGTGCCTGGAGTGGGATAGCGGGATCTTACAATGAGCAGTTCTTC	-	TRBJ2-1	TRBV30	TRBD2
CASSSSMNTEAFF	TGTGCCAGTAGCAGTTCGATGAACACTGAAGCTTTCTTT	-	TRBJ1-1	TRBV19	-
CASSHAGLAGGSDTQYF	TGTGCCAGCAGTCACGCTGGACTAGCGGGAGGGTCAGATACGCAGTATTTT	-	TRBJ2-3	TRBV2	TRBD2
CASSRTSGTTYEQYF	TGTGCCAGCAGCCGGACTAGCGGCACAACCTACGAGCAGTACTTC	-	TRBJ2-7	TRBV3-1/TRBV3-2	TRBD2
CASSQGGQGLYGYTF	TGTGCCAGCAGCCAAGGAGGACAGGGTCTCTATGGCTACACCTTC	-	TRBJ1-2	TRBV3-1/TRBV3-2	TRBD1
CASSREAGDVNEQFF	TGTGCCAGCAGCCGGGAGGCAGGGGACGTGAATGAGCAGTTCTTC	-	TRBJ2-1	TRBV7-2	-
CASSLQTSGVNEQFF	TGTGCCAGCAGTTTGCAGACTAGCGGGGTTAATGAGCAGTTCTTC	-	TRBJ2-1	TRBV28	TRBD2
CASTSDTSGNTIYF	TGTGCCAGCACCTCTGACACCTCTGGAAACACCATATATTTT	-	TRBJ1-3	TRBV11-3	-
CASSRRTGDWTGELFF	TGTGCCAGCAGCAGACGGACAGGGGATTGGACCGGGGAGCTGTTTTTT	-	TRBJ2-2	TRBV7-2	TRBD1
CASSIGTGGGKLFF	TGTGCCAGCAGCATCGGGACAGGGGGCGGAAAACTGTTTTTT	-	TRBJ1-4	TRBV5-6	TRBD1
CATSDATGLEEAFF	TGTGCCACCAGTGACGCAACAGGGTTGGAGGAAGCTTTCTTT	-	TRBJ1-1	TRBV24-1	-
CASSRDNSNQPQHF	TGTGCCAGCAGCAGGGACAATAGCAATCAGCCCCAGCATTTT	-	TRBJ1-5	TRBV6-2/TRBV6-3	-
CASSLGTATGNQPQHF	TGTGCCAGCAGCCTGGGGACAGCCACGGGCAATCAGCCCCAGCATTTT	-	TRBJ1-5	TRBV3-1/TRBV3-2	TRBD1
CASSSPDRVGYTEAFF	TGTGCCAGCAGTTCTCCGGACAGGGTGGGTTACACTGAAGCTTTCTTT	-	TRBJ1-1	TRBV6-2/TRBV6-3	TRBD1
CASKAALNTEAFF	TGTGCCAGCAAGGCGGCACTGAACACTGAAGCTTTCTTT	-	TRBJ1-1	TRBV27	-
CASSQWGEGRYEQYF	TGTGCCAGCAGCCAATGGGGAGAAGGGAGGTACGAGCAGTACTTC	-	TRBJ2-7	TRBV14	-
CASSTGLAGYYEQYF	TGTGCCAGCAGCACCGGACTAGCGGGATATTACGAGCAGTACTTC	-	TRBJ2-7	TRBV7-9	TRBD2